The 22 T cell receptor beta chains below were found in one sample sequenced in a study of blood T cell repertoires in COVID-19. Only in-frame clones appear in the TCRdb table, and some are missing; sequencing was by immunoSEQ multiplex PCR. The data contain 150,000 to 200,000 clones, 86% of them singletons. The specimen was peripheral blood. The receptors here all came from a man between 65 and 80 years old with active or convalescent COVID-19.

The chain is built from TRBV11-3 and TRBJ2-1; 7 nucleotides align to TRBD2. Germline V gene sequence: CDR1 SGHNT, CDR2 YENEEA. The CDR3 spans 16 residues. V trimming: 5 bases; J trimming: 7 bases; junction bases outside the gene matches: 14. The CDR3: CASSPGGGRARNEQFF. The CDR3, as DNA: TGTGCCAGCAGCCCAGGCGGAGGGAGGGCCCGAAATGAGCAGTTCTTC.

This chain links TRBV9 with TRBJ2-7; 8 positions match TRBD2. Germline values: CDR1 SGDLS, CDR2 YYNGEE. After removal of 4 bases from V and 2 bases from J, the junction contained 11 bases not matched to a gene. The CDR3 consists of 16 residues. CDR3 DNA: TGTGCCAGCAGCCCCACGGCTACTAGCGGAACCTACGAGCAGTACTTC. Protein sequence: CASSPTATSGTYEQYF.

The chain recombines TRBV7-8 with TRBJ1-5; TRBD1 aligns across 7 bases. The CDR3 sequence is 16 residues long. Germline V gives CDR1 SGHVS, CDR2 FQNEAQ. With V trimmed by 7 bases and J by 0 bases, 9 bases remained unmatched. The CDR3 DNA is TGTGCCAGCACCCGGGACAGCGTATATAGCAATCAGCCCCAGCATTTT. Residues: CASTRDSVYSNQPQHF.

This chain links TRBV5-4 with TRBJ1-1; tentative D call: TRBD1 (6 bases). Deletions cut 0 bases from V and 6 bases from J, with 12 bases between. Germline lookup yields CDR1 SGHNT and CDR2 YYREEE (reference sequence). The CDR3 has 14 amino acids. CDR3 loop: CASSLASGGSEAFF. The CDR3 bases are TGTGCCAGCAGCTTGGCCTCGGGGGGCTCTGAAGCTTTCTTT.

This clone occurred a few times. The rearrangement joins TRBV27 to TRBJ2-1, with 7 bases lining up with TRBD2. Germline CDR1 MNHEY, CDR2 SMNVEV (reference sequence). CDR3 length: 14 amino acids. With 2 bases clipped from V and 8 bases from J, the junction kept 6 bases outside the gene matches. The CDR3 loop is CASSLAAGVDEQFF. CDR3 DNA: TGTGCCAGCAGTTTAGCGGCGGGAGTGGATGAGCAGTTCTTC.

The chain links TRBV5-4 to TRBJ2-5; the match to TRBD1 covers 9 bases. Germline CDR1 SGHNT, CDR2 YYREEE (reference sequence). Germline trimming cut 4 bases from V and 4 bases from J; bases unmatched to any gene: 5. The CDR3 length is 14 residues. Here the CDR3 reads CASSMDRGGETQYF. The CDR3 bases are TGTGCCAGCAGCATGGACAGGGGAGGAGAGACCCAGTACTTC.

This clone turned up a few times. The V gene is TRBV7-9, the J gene TRBJ1-1; D is undetermined. CDR1 SEHNR and CDR2 FQNEAQ come from the germline V gene (reference sequence). The ends were cut back, 5 bases at V and 3 bases at J, with 13 bases in the middle. The CDR3 length is 14 residues. CDR3 in DNA: TGTGCCAGCAGCCCTACGCACTTGTACACTGAAGCTTTCTTT. It is translated as CASSPTHLYTEAFF.

V and J are TRBV5-6 and TRBJ1-3; D is perhaps TRBD1 (6 bases). The CDR3 is 14 residues long. The germline CDR1 and CDR2 sequences are SGHDT and YYEEEE. V was pared by 4 bases and J by 4 bases, with 12 bases between. The CDR3, as DNA: TGTGCCAGCAGCCGACGGACAGTGGGAAACACCATATATTTT. It yields the protein CASSRRTVGNTIYF.

The chain's CDR3 is CASSFSPGVETQYF. CDR3 DNA: TGTGCCAGCAGCTTCTCTCCGGGGGTAGAGACCCAGTACTTC. The V gene is TRBV7-2, the J gene TRBJ2-5; tentative D call: TRBD2 (6 bases). CDR3 size: 14 residues. CDR1 and CDR2 (germline): SGHTA, FQGNSA. The V end lost 3 bases, the J end lost 4 bases, and 12 bases lay between the germline ends.

The chain couples TRBV10-1 to TRBJ2-2; 10 bases match TRBD2. Per the germline V gene, CDR1 is WNHNN and CDR2 is SYGVQD (reference sequence). This CDR3 is 22 amino acids long. V gave up 3 bases and J gave up 6 bases; unmatched junction bases: 25. The CDR3 loop reads CASSDLTWTSGDVKVFSGELFF. The CDR3 DNA reads TGCGCCAGCAGTGACCTGACATGGACTAGCGGAGACGTCAAGGTGTTCTCCGGGGAGCTGTTTTTT.

The chain employs TRBV2 and TRBJ1-2; the D gene is possibly TRBD1 (5 bases). This CDR3 is 14 amino acids long. Germline loops: CDR1 SNHLY, CDR2 FYNNEI. The V and J ends lost 6 bases and 4 bases respectively, with 15 bases between them. In nucleotides, the CDR3 is TGTGCCAGCAGAGCTGACAGAGAGATCTATGGCTACACCTTC. Encoded protein: CASRADREIYGYTF. Based on the CDR3 plus reference TRBV2 and TRBJ1-2, the full variable domain is EPEVTQTPSHQVTQMGQEVILRCVPISNHLYFYWYRQILGQKVEFLVSFYNNEISEKSEIFDDQFSVERPDGSNFTLKIRSTKLEDSAMYFCASRADREIYGYTFGSGTRLTVV.

The chain uses TRBV7-9 and TRBJ1-5, with 7 positions matching TRBD1. Germline V gene data show CDR1 as SEHNR and CDR2 as FQNEAQ (reference sequence). This CDR3 is built from 14 residues. The J segment lost 4 bases and the V segment lost 5 bases, leaving 5 bases of the junction unmatched. CDR3 sequence: CASSPGQANQPQHF. The CDR3 region has the DNA TGTGCCAGCAGCCCCGGACAGGCAAATCAGCCCCAGCATTTT.

Only one count was recorded for this clone. The V gene is TRBV12-5, the J gene TRBJ1-5, with 9 bases fitting TRBD1. CDR3 size: 15 residues. From germline, CDR1 is LGHNT and CDR2 FRNRAP. The V gene end was trimmed by 7 bases and the J gene end by 4 bases; junction bases not matched to a gene: 8. The CDR3 sequence is CASAPGQGFNQPQHF. The CDR3 DNA follows: TGTGCTAGTGCCCCGGGACAGGGCTTTAATCAGCCCCAGCATTTT.

This clone occurred a few times. This chain connects TRBV4-1 to TRBJ1-4; D not resolved. In germline, CDR1 is MGHRA, CDR2 YSYEKL. V shed 4 bases and J shed 6 bases, with 18 bases lying between them. This CDR3 region has 16 residues. Here the CDR3 reads CASSRLVLTSDEKLFF. The CDR3 coding sequence is TGCGCCAGCAGCCGCTTGGTACTGACATCGGATGAAAAACTGTTTTTT.

The chain combines TRBV18 with TRBJ2-7; D not resolved. Germline values: CDR1 KGHSH, CDR2 LQKENI. V lost 0 bases, J lost 2 bases, and 11 bases lay in between. The CDR3 contains 15 residues. In DNA form, the CDR3 reads TGTGCCAGCTCACCACCGGGCCGCAGTGCCTACGAGCAGTACTTC. As protein: CASSPPGRSAYEQYF.

This clone was found once. V gene TRBV9 combines with J gene TRBJ1-6, with a weak D call TRBD1 (5 bases). The CDR3 is made up of 14 amino acids. Between the trimmed V and J ends, which lost 5 bases and 8 bases, there was a span of 14 bases. From germline, CDR1 is SGDLS and CDR2 YYNGEE. The CDR3 reads CASSPQGGDSPLHF. The CDR3 coding sequence is TGTGCCAGCAGTCCCCAGGGAGGAGATTCACCCCTCCACTTT.

V is TRBV7-2 and J is TRBJ1-6; no clear D gene. CDR1 and CDR2 (germline): SGHTA, FQGNSA. The V gene lost 1 base and the J gene lost 10 bases, with 8 bases spanning the gap. The CDR3 is 13 residues long. The CDR3 loop is CASSLERVSPLHF. The CDR3 DNA sequence: TGTGCCAGCAGCTTAGAACGCGTGTCACCCCTCCACTTT.

This chain connects TRBV5-1 to TRBJ1-1, with 7 bases aligning to TRBD1. The CDR3 consists of 15 residues. Trimming cost V 4 bases and J 1 base; bases outside gene matches: 7. Germline loops: CDR1 SGHRS, CDR2 YFSETQ. CDR3 sequence reads: CASSPGGTENTEAFF. CDR3 coding DNA: TGCGCCAGCAGCCCGGGGGGGACAGAGAACACTGAAGCTTTCTTT. Variable domain in full (rest from reference TRBV5-1 and TRBJ1-1): KAGVTQTPRYLIKTRGQQVTLSCSPISGHRSVSWYQQTPGQGLQFLFEYFSETQRNKGNFPGRFSGRQFSNSRSEMNVSTLELGDSALYLCASSPGGTENTEAFFGQGTRLTVV.

Note on this clone: A junction end diverges from the germline sequence, so it may reflect a read error. The chain's CDR3 is CASSLKTSGAYNEQFF. The DNA for the CDR3 is TGTGCTAGCAGCTTAAAGACTAGCGGGGCTTACAATGAGCAGTTCTTC. The chain recombines TRBV7-7 with TRBJ2-1, with TRBD2 matching over 11 bases. Germline V gives CDR1 SSHAT, CDR2 FNYEAQ (reference sequence). CDR3 length: 16 amino acids.

V gene TRBV5-8 combines with J gene TRBJ2-2, with TRBD1 matching 7 bases. The CDR3 consists of 15 residues. In germline, CDR1 is SGHTS, CDR2 YDEGEE. Trimming cost V 4 bases and J 5 bases; bases outside gene matches: 8. This chain's CDR3 is CASSPLRGPTGELFF. The CDR3 region has the DNA TGTGCCAGCAGCCCGCTAAGGGGGCCGACCGGGGAGCTGTTTTTT.

This clone appeared a few times. The V call is TRBV9, the J call TRBJ2-7, with D possibly matching TRBD2 (6 bases). Trimming removed 3 bases from V and 3 bases from J, with 13 bases in between. This CDR3 is built from 14 residues. The germline gives CDR1 SGDLS, CDR2 YYNGEE. As DNA, the CDR3 is TGTGCCAGCAGCGCGGGACTGGAGTACTACGAGCAGTACTTC. This translates into CASSAGLEYYEQYF.

The chain recombines TRBV7-2 with TRBJ1-6; no reliable D call. The CDR3 contains 13 residues. CDR1 and CDR2 from the germline V gene are SGHTA and FQGNSA. Trimming cost V 5 bases and J 4 bases, with 6 bases left between them. The CDR3 region is CASSPGYNSPLHF. In nucleotides, the CDR3 is TGTGCCAGCAGCCCCGGTTATAATTCACCCCTCCACTTT.